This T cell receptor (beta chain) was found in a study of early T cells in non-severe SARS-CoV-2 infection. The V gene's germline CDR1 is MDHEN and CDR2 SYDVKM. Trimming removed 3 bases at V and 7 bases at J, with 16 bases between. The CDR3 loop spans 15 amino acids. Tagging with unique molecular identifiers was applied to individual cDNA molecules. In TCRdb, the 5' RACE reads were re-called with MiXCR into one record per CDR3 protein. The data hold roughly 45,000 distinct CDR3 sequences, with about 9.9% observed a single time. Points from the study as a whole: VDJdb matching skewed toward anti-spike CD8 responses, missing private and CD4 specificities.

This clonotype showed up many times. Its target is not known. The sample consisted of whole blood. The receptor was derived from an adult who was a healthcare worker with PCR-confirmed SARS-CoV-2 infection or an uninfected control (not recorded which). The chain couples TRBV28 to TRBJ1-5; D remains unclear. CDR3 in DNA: TGTGCCAGCAGTTTGATTGGAAACGTAAGGCAGCCCCAGCATTTT. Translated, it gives CASSLIGNVRQPQHF. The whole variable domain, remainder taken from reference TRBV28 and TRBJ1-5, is DVKVTQSSRYLVKRTGEKVFLECVQDMDHENMFWYRQDPGLGLRLIYFSYDVKMKEKGDIPEGYSVSREKKERFSLILESASTNQTSMYLCASSLIGNVRQPQHFGDGTRLSIL.